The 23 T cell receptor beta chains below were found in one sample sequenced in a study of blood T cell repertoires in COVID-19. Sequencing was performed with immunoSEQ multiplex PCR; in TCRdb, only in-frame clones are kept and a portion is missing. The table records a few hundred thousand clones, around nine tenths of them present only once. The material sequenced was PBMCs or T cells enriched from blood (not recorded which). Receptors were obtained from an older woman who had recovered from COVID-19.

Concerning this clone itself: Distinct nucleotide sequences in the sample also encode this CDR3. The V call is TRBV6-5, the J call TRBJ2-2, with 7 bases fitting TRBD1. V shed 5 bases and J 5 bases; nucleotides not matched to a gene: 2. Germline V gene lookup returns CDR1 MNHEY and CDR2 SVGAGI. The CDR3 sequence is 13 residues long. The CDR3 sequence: CASSRQGTGELFF. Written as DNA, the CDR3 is TGTGCCAGCAGTAGACAGGGAACCGGGGAGCTGTTTTTT.

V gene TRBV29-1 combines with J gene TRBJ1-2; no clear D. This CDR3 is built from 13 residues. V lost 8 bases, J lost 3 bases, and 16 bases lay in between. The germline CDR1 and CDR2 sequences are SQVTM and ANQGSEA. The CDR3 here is CSTDLWEDYGYTF. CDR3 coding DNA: TGCAGCACCGACCTGTGGGAGGACTATGGCTACACCTTC.

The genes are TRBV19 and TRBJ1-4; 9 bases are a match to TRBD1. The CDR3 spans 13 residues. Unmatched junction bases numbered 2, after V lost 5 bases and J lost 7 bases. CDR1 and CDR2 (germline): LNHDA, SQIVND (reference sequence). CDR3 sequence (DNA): TGTGCCAGTAGTCTGGGACAGGGTGAAAAACTGTTTTTT. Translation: CASSLGQGEKLFF. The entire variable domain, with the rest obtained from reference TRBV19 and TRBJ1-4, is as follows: DGGITQSPKYLFRKEGQNVTLSCEQNLNHDAMYWYRQDPGQGLRLIYYSQIVNDFQKGDIAEGYSVSREKKESFPLTVTSAQKNPTAFYLCASSLGQGEKLFFGSGTQLSVL.

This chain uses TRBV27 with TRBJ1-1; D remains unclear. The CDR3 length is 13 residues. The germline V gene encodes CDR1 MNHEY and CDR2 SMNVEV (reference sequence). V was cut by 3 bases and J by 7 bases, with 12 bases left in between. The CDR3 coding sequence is TGTGCCAGCAGTTTTCTTGGCCAGGATGAAGCTTTCTTT. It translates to CASSFLGQDEAFF.

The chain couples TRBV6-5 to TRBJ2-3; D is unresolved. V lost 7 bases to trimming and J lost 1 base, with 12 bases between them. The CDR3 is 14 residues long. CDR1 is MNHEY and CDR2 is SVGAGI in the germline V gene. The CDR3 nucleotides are TGTGCCAGCATCCCTCTCAGTGGCACAGATACGCAGTATTTT. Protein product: CASIPLSGTDTQYF.

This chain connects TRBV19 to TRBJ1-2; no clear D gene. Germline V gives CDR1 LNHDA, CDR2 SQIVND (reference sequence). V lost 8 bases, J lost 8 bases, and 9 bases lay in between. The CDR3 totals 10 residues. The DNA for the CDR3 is TGTGCCAGTTGGGAGGGAGGCTACACCTTC. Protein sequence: CASWEGGYTF. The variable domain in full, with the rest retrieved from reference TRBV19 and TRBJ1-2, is DGGITQSPKYLFRKEGQNVTLSCEQNLNHDAMYWYRQDPGQGLRLIYYSQIVNDFQKGDIAEGYSVSREKKESFPLTVTSAQKNPTAFYLCASWEGGYTFGSGTRLTVV.

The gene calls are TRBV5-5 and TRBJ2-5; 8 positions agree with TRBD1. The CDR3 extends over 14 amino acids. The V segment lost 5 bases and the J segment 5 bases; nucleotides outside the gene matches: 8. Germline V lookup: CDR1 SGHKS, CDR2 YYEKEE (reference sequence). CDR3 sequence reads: CASRDRVTGETQYF. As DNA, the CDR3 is TGTGCCAGCAGGGACAGGGTGACGGGGGAGACCCAGTACTTC.

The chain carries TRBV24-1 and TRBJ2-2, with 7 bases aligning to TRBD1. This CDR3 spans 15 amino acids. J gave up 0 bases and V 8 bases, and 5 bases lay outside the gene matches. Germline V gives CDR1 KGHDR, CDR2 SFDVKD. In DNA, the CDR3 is TGTGCCACCACCATCGACAGGGCGAACACCGGGGAGCTGTTTTTT. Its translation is CATTIDRANTGELFF.

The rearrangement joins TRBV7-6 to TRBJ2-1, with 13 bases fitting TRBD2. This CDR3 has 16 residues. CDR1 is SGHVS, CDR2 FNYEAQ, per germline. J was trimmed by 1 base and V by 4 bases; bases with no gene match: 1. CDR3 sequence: CASSWTSGGSYNEQFF. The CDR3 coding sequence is TGTGCCAGCAGCTGGACTAGCGGGGGATCCTACAATGAGCAGTTCTTC.

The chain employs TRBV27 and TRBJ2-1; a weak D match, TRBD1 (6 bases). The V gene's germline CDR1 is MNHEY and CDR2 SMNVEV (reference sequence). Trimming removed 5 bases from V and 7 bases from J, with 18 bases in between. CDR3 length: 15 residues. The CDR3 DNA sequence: TGTGCCAGCAGTAACGCAGGGGCCACTGGGAATGAGCAGTTCTTC. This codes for CASSNAGATGNEQFF.

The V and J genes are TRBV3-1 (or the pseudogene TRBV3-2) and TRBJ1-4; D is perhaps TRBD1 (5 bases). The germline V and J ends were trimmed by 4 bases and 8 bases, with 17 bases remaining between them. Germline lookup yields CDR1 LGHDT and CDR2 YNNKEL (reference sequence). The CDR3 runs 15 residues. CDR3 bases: TGTGCCAGCAGCCCGTCCGGGGGGTCAGGAGAAAAACTGTTTTTT. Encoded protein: CASSPSGGSGEKLFF.

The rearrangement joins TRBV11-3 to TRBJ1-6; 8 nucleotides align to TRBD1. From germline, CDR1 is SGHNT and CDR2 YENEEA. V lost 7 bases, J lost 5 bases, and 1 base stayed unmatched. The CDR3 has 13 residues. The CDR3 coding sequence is TGTGCCAGCACGGGACAGGATAATTCACCCCTCCACTTT. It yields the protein CASTGQDNSPLHF.

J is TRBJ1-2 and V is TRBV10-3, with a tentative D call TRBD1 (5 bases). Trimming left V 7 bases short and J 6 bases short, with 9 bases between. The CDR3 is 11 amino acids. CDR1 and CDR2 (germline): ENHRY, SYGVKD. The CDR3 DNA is TGTGCCATCACACGGGGGGATGGCTACACCTTC. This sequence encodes CAITRGDGYTF.

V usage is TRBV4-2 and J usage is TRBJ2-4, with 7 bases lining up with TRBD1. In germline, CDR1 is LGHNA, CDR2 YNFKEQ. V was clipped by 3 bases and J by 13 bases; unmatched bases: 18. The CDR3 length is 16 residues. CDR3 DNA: TGTGCCAGCAGCCAGACAGGTGGGGGACAGACGGCGGACCAGTACTTC. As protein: CASSQTGGGQTADQYF.

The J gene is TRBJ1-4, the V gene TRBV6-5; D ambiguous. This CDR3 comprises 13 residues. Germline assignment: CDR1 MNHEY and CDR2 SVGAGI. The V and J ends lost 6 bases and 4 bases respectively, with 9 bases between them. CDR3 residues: CASRNSLNEKLFF. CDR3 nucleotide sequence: TGTGCCAGCAGGAACAGCCTTAATGAAAAACTGTTTTTT.

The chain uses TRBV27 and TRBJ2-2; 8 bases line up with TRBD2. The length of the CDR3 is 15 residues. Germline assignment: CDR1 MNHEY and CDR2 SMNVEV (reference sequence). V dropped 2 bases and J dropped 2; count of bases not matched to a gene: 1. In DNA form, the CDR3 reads TGTGCCAGCAGTTTACGGACTAGCAACACCGGGGAGCTGTTTTTT. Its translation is CASSLRTSNTGELFF.

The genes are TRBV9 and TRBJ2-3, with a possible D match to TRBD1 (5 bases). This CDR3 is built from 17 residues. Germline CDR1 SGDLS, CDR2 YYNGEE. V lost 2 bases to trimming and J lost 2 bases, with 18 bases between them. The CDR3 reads CASSVQRGLVVTDTQYF. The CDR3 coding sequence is TGTGCCAGCAGCGTCCAAAGGGGCTTGGTTGTCACAGATACGCAGTATTTT.

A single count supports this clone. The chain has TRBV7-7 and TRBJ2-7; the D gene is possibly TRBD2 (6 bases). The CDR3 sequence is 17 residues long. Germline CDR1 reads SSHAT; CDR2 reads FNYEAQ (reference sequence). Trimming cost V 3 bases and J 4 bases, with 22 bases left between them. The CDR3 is CASSLGRRPTPPYEQYV. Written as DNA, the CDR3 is TGTGCCAGCAGCTTGGGGAGGAGGCCAACTCCTCCTTACGAGCAGTACGTC.

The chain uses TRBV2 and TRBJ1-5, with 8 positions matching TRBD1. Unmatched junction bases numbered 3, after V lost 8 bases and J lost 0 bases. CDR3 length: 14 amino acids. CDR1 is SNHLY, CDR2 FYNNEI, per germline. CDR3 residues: CASGTGFSNQPQHF. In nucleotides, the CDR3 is TGTGCCAGCGGGACAGGTTTTAGCAATCAGCCCCAGCATTTT.

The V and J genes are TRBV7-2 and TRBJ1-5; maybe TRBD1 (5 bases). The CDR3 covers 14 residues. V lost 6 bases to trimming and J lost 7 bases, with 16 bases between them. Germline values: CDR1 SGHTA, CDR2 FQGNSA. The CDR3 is CASRYAGLEQPQHF. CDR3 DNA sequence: TGTGCCAGCAGATACGCAGGGTTGGAACAGCCCCAGCATTTT. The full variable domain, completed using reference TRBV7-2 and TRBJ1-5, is GAGVSQSPSNKVTEKGKDVELRCDPISGHTALYWYRQSLGQGLEFLIYFQGNSAPDKSGLPSDRFSAERTGGSVSTLTIQRTQQEDSAVYLCASRYAGLEQPQHFGDGTRLSIL.

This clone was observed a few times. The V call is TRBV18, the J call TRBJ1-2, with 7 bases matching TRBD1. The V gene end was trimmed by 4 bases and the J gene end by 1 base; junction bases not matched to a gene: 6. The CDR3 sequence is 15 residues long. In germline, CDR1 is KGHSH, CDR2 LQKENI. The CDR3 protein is CASSHGRQGNYGYTF. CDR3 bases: TGTGCCAGCTCACACGGCCGACAGGGTAACTATGGCTACACCTTC. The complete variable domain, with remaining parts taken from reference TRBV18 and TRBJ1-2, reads NAGVMQNPRHLVRRRGQEARLRCSPMKGHSHVYWYRQLPEEGLKFMVYLQKENIIDESGMPKERFSAEFPKEGPSILRIQQVVRGDSAAYFCASSHGRQGNYGYTFGSGTRLTVV.

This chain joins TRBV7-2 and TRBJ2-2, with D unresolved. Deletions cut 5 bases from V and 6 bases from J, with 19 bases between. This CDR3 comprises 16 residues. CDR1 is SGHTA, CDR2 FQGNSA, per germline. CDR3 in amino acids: CASSLNPLGSAGELFF. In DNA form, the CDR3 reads TGTGCCAGCAGCCTCAACCCCCTCGGTAGTGCCGGGGAGCTGTTTTTT.

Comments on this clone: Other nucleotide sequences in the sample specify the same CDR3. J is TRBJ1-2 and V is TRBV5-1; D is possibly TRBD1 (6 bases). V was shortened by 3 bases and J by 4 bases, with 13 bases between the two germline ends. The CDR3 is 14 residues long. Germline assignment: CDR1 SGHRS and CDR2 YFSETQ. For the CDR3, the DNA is TGCGCCAGCAGCTCCCGGACAGAAACCTATGGCTACACCTTC. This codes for CASSSRTETYGYTF. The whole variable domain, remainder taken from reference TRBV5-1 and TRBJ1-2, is KAGVTQTPRYLIKTRGQQVTLSCSPISGHRSVSWYQQTPGQGLQFLFEYFSETQRNKGNFPGRFSGRQFSNSRSEMNVSTLELGDSALYLCASSSRTETYGYTFGSGTRLTVV.